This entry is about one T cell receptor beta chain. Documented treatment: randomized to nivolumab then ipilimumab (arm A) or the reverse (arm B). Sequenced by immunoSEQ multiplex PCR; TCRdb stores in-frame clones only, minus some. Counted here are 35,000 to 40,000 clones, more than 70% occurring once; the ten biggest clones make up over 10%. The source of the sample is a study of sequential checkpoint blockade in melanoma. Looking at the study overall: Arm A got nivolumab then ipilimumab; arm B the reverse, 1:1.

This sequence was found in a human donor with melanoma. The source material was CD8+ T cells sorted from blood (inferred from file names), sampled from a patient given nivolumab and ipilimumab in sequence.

The CDR3 DNA is TGTGCCAGCAGCCTGGAGACCCAGGAGACCCAGTACTTC. As protein: CASSLETQETQYF. The chain carries TRBV7-3 and TRBJ2-5; D gene ambiguous. V gave up 5 bases and J gave up 5 bases, with 12 bases separating them. The CDR3 length is 13 residues. CDR1 is SGHTA and CDR2 is FQGTGA in the germline V gene.